These 27 T cell receptor beta chains share one sample of origin, sequenced in a study of T-cell reconstitution after alpha-beta-depleted transplantation in children. As it was prepared, the TCRbeta library received unique molecular identifiers. TCRdb reanalysed the PCR reads using MiXCR and keeps one entry per CDR3 protein. The data hold more than 200,000 distinct CDR3 sequences, with approximately 9.9% observed a single time. The sample in question was PBMCs from the stem cell graft donor, obtained from the stem cell graft. These receptors all stem from a human donor who donated a stem cell graft to a child with SCID.

This clonotype was seen ten or more times. The V call is TRBV20-1, the J call TRBJ1-2; D perhaps matches TRBD1 (6 bases). Germline V CDR1 and CDR2: DFQATT, SNEGSKA (reference sequence). V gave up 6 bases and J gave up 4 bases, with 21 bases separating them. The CDR3 contains 15 residues. The CDR3 is CSAAEVGGPPYGYTF. CDR3 nucleotides: TGCAGTGCCGCAGAGGTCGGGGGGCCACCCTATGGCTACACCTTC.

This clonotype was seen at least ten times. CDR3 coding DNA: TGCAGTGCCAGGACTAGCGGGGGCGTTTACGAGCAGTACTTC. Its translation is CSARTSGGVYEQYF. J is TRBJ2-7 and V is TRBV20-1, with 13 bases aligning to TRBD2. With 6 bases clipped from V and 4 bases from J, the junction kept 6 bases outside the gene matches. Per the germline V gene, CDR1 is DFQATT and CDR2 is SNEGSKA (reference sequence). The CDR3 is made up of 14 amino acids.

This clonotype was seen many times. This chain links TRBV12-3 or TRBV12-4 with TRBJ2-7; TRBD1 matches 9 bases. This CDR3 region has 12 residues. The J segment lost 2 bases and the V segment lost 8 bases, leaving 1 base of the junction unmatched. CDR3 bases: TGTGCCAGCGGGACAGGGCCCTACGAGCAGTACTTC. It encodes CASGTGPYEQYF.

This clonotype was recorded at least ten times. V is TRBV7-2 and J is TRBJ1-4, with 8 bases that match TRBD1. The CDR3 spans 14 residues. Germline loops: CDR1 SGHTA, CDR2 FQGNSA. The V gene end was trimmed by 3 bases and the J gene end by 6 bases; junction bases not matched to a gene: 3. The CDR3 bases are TGTGCCAGCAGCTTGACAGGGGTTCATGAAAAACTGTTTTTT. Its protein product is CASSLTGVHEKLFF.

This clonotype came up many times. The chain couples TRBV6-2 or TRBV6-3 to TRBJ1-2; perhaps TRBD1 as D (6 bases). There are 15 residues in the CDR3. CDR1 MNHEY and CDR2 SVGEGT come from the germline V gene. With 6 bases removed from V and 0 bases from J, the gap between germline ends came to 14 bases. CDR3 loop: CASSSSGTSNYGYTF. DNA for the CDR3: TGTGCCAGCAGCTCCTCCGGGACATCTAACTATGGCTACACCTTC.

V and J are TRBV7-9 and TRBJ1-1; 7 nucleotides align to TRBD1. CDR1 and CDR2 (germline): SEHNR, FQNEAQ (reference sequence). The CDR3 is 13 amino acids. J gave up 6 bases and V 5 bases, and 6 bases lay outside the gene matches. CDR3 DNA sequence: TGTGCCAGCAGCATAGACAGGGTGGCTGAAGCTTTCTTT. Protein product: CASSIDRVAEAFF.

At least ten counts were recorded for this clonotype. The chain employs TRBV27 and TRBJ2-7; weak D call: TRBD1 (6 bases). Trimming took 4 bases from V and 2 from J, leaving 9 bases between them. Germline values: CDR1 MNHEY, CDR2 SMNVEV (reference sequence). The CDR3 covers 13 residues. This CDR3 is CASSWNRAYEQYF. In nucleotides, the CDR3 is TGTGCCAGCAGTTGGAACAGGGCCTACGAGCAGTACTTC.

With respect to this clonotype: With a much larger clone just one base away, this may be a read error. This sequence joins TRBV20-1 and TRBJ1-4, with 8 bases fitting TRBD1. Looked up from germline, CDR1 is DFQATT and CDR2 is SNEGSKA (reference sequence). The CDR3 consists of 13 residues. The CDR3: CGARDGRRQGRIF. In DNA, the CDR3 is TGCGGTGCTAGAGATGGGCGTCGACAGGGGAGAATTTTT.

This clonotype was observed many times. The rearrangement joins TRBV19 to TRBJ1-5, with D perhaps TRBD1 (6 bases). The CDR3 spans 13 residues. Germline V gene data show CDR1 as LNHDA and CDR2 as SQIVND (reference sequence). Trimming removed 6 bases at V and 6 bases at J, with 12 bases between. The CDR3 protein is CASRFRGRQPQHF. The CDR3 DNA is TGTGCCAGTAGATTTCGGGGGCGTCAGCCCCAGCATTTT.

This clonotype has at least ten counts. The rearrangement links TRBV7-6 to TRBJ2-1; tentatively, D is TRBD2 (6 bases). The germline gives CDR1 SGHVS, CDR2 FNYEAQ. Trimming took 3 bases from V and 7 from J, leaving 22 bases between them. The CDR3 length is 17 residues. CDR3 in DNA: TGTGCCAGCAGCTTGAGTTTTCAGACTACGACTAGAAATGAGCAGTTCTTC. Translating gives CASSLSFQTTTRNEQFF.

Ten or more counts support this clonotype. This rearrangement joins TRBV19 to TRBJ1-5; D remains unclear. The CDR3 loop spans 12 amino acids. Germline V gene data show CDR1 as LNHDA and CDR2 as SQIVND (reference sequence). Between the trimmed V and J ends, which lost 9 bases and 3 bases, there was a span of 9 bases. The CDR3: CASGVFNQPQHF. The CDR3 nucleotides are TGTGCCAGCGGGGTTTTCAATCAGCCCCAGCATTTT. The full variable domain, in which reference TRBV19 and TRBJ1-5 provide the parts outside the CDR3, is DGGITQSPKYLFRKEGQNVTLSCEQNLNHDAMYWYRQDPGQGLRLIYYSQIVNDFQKGDIAEGYSVSREKKESFPLTVTSAQKNPTAFYLCASGVFNQPQHFGDGTRLSIL.

Only a few counts were recorded for this clonotype. The V and J genes are TRBV5-5 and TRBJ1-5; D ambiguous. Trimming cost V 0 bases and J 3 bases, with 10 bases left between them. The germline V gene has CDR1 SGHKS and CDR2 YYEKEE (reference sequence). The CDR3 is 15 residues long. CDR3 residues: CASSLEGWDNQPQHF. For the CDR3, the DNA is TGTGCCAGCAGCTTGGAGGGATGGGACAATCAGCCCCAGCATTTT.

This clonotype was detected ten times or more. The V gene is TRBV5-1, the J gene TRBJ2-5; 7 nucleotides align to TRBD2. V shed 0 bases and J 7 bases; nucleotides not matched to a gene: 3. CDR1 is SGHRS and CDR2 is YFSETQ in the germline V gene. CDR3 length equals 13 residues. CDR3 DNA: TGCGCCAGCAGCTTGGAGGGAGGGATGACCCAGTACTTC. It is translated as CASSLEGGMTQYF.

In this sample, this clonotype turned up many times. The genes are TRBV12-3 or TRBV12-4 and TRBJ1-1, with no clear D. Trimming pared 2 bases from V and 7 bases from J, leaving 11 bases between. CDR3 length equals 13 residues. The CDR3 protein is CASSLREADEAFF. The CDR3 bases are TGTGCCAGCAGTTTACGGGAGGCCGATGAAGCTTTCTTT.

In its sample, this clonotype was seen many times. The CDR3 sequence: CASSFGEPSSGKLFF. The DNA of the CDR3 is TGTGCCAGCAGCTTCGGGGAACCCTCGTCGGGAAAACTGTTTTTT. The chain recombines TRBV5-5 with TRBJ1-4; D unresolved. This CDR3 spans 15 amino acids. CDR1 SGHKS and CDR2 YYEKEE come from the germline V gene (reference sequence). The germline V and J ends were trimmed by 2 bases and 10 bases, with 18 bases remaining between them.

V and J are TRBV15 and TRBJ1-4; 9 bases line up with TRBD1. The CDR3 sequence is 14 residues long. The germline V gene encodes CDR1 LNHNV and CDR2 YYDKDF (reference sequence). J gave up 10 bases and V 0 bases, and 3 bases lay outside the gene matches. CDR3: CATSREQGALKLFF. CDR3 coding DNA: TGTGCCACCAGCAGAGAACAGGGGGCTTTAAAACTGTTTTTT.

This clonotype was seen many times. The chain carries TRBV14 and TRBJ2-7; no clear D gene. Trimming cost V 4 bases and J 0 bases, with 10 bases left between them. The CDR3 totals 14 residues. The germline V gene encodes CDR1 SGHDN and CDR2 FVKESK. The CDR3 loop reads CASSPRPSSYEQYF. In DNA form, the CDR3 reads TGTGCCAGCAGCCCACGCCCGAGCTCCTACGAGCAGTACTTC.

CDR3 coding DNA: TGTGCCAGCAGCTCGACAGGGGGCGGTTCTCGGGATACGCAGTATTTT. This encodes CASSSTGGGSRDTQYF. The chain links TRBV7-3 to TRBJ2-3, with TRBD1 identical over 10 bases. The CDR3 has 16 amino acids. Germline V gene data show CDR1 as SGHTA and CDR2 as FQGTGA. With 4 bases clipped from V and 6 bases from J, the junction kept 10 bases outside the gene matches.

This clonotype was recorded many times. This chain links TRBV7-8 with TRBJ1-1, with TRBD1 as a possible D gene (5 bases). Trimming shortened V by 3 bases and J by 1 base, and 12 bases separated the two germline ends. The germline gives CDR1 SGHVS, CDR2 FQNEAQ. This CDR3 region has 15 residues. CDR3 in amino acids: CASSLGDLRNTEAFF. The CDR3 region has the DNA TGTGCCAGCAGCTTGGGGGACCTAAGGAACACTGAAGCTTTCTTT.

In this sample, this clonotype turned up many times. The chain's CDR3 is CASSLSGGKSYEQYF. The CDR3 DNA sequence: TGTGCCAGCAGCTTAAGCGGGGGAAAATCCTACGAGCAGTACTTC. V gene TRBV7-9 combines with J gene TRBJ2-7; 8 bases match TRBD2. CDR3 size: 15 residues. Germline-derived CDR1 and CDR2 are SEHNR and FQNEAQ (reference sequence). Trimming removed 2 bases from V and 1 base from J; junction bases left unmatched: 4. The whole variable domain, filled in from reference TRBV7-9 and TRBJ2-7, reads DTGVSQNPRHKITKRGQNVTFRCDPISEHNRLYWYRQTLGQGPEFLTYFQNEAQLEKSRLLSDRFSAERPKGSFSTLEIQRTEQGDSAMYLCASSLSGGKSYEQYFGPGTRLTVT.

This clonotype was detected only a few times. This chain uses TRBV20-1 with TRBJ2-3, with D tentatively TRBD2 (5 bases). There are 11 residues in the CDR3. Trimming left V 7 bases short and J 6 bases short, with 11 bases between. Germline CDR1 and CDR2: DFQATT and SNEGSKA (reference sequence). CDR3 protein: CSGTQRDTQYF. As DNA, the CDR3 is TGCAGTGGCACGCAGCGGGATACGCAGTATTTT.

This clonotype came up many times. V and J are TRBV13 and TRBJ2-1; D not certain. From germline, CDR1 is PRHDT and CDR2 FYEKMQ (reference sequence). The CDR3 is 15 amino acids. V was pared by 5 bases and J by 6 bases, with 17 bases between. The CDR3 is CASSPQVGWANEQFF. For the CDR3, the DNA is TGTGCCAGCAGCCCGCAGGTGGGGTGGGCCAATGAGCAGTTCTTC.

Many counts were recorded for this clonotype. The chain carries TRBV27 and TRBJ1-1, with a weak D call TRBD1 (5 bases). V was clipped by 2 bases and J by 6 bases, with 13 bases between them. CDR3 size: 14 residues. CDR1 is MNHEY and CDR2 is SMNVEV in the germline V gene (reference sequence). CDR3 protein: CASSLTQGGAEAFF. The CDR3, as DNA: TGTGCCAGCAGTTTAACTCAGGGAGGGGCTGAAGCTTTCTTT.

This clonotype was picked up a small number of times. V usage is TRBV29-1 and J usage is TRBJ1-5; 8 positions match TRBD1. V gave up 4 bases and J gave up 4 bases; unmatched junction bases: 6. The CDR3 sequence is 14 residues long. Germline V CDR1 and CDR2: SQVTM, ANQGSEA. CDR3 loop: CSVGQGRRNQPQHF. For the CDR3, the DNA is TGCAGCGTTGGACAGGGGCGTAGAAATCAGCCCCAGCATTTT. The complete variable domain, with remaining parts taken from reference TRBV29-1 and TRBJ1-5, reads SAVISQKPSRDICQRGTSLTIQCQVDSQVTMMFWYRQQPGQSLTLIATANQGSEATYESGFVIDKFPISRPNLTFSTLTVSNMSPEDSSIYLCSVGQGRRNQPQHFGDGTRLSIL.

The table lists this clonotype with many counts. V is TRBV20-1 and J is TRBJ2-7; 8 positions match TRBD2. The trim removed 7 bases at V and 6 bases at J, leaving 11 bases unmatched. CDR3 length: 13 amino acids. Germline V CDR1 and CDR2: DFQATT, SNEGSKA (reference sequence). The CDR3 reads CSVIPRGASEQYF. CDR3 nucleotides: TGCAGTGTTATTCCGCGGGGGGCGTCCGAGCAGTACTTC.

This clonotype was counted many times. The chain has TRBV7-8 and TRBJ2-3, with 13 bases lining up with TRBD2. Trimming at V came to 5 bases and at J to 0 bases, leaving 11 bases not matched to a gene. The CDR3 has 19 amino acids. Germline V gene data show CDR1 as SGHVS and CDR2 as FQNEAQ. CDR3 protein: CASSPRTSGGEKSTDTQYF. CDR3 DNA sequence: TGTGCCAGCAGCCCGAGGACTAGCGGGGGCGAAAAAAGCACAGATACGCAGTATTTT.

This clonotype was seen at least ten times. V usage is TRBV20-1 and J usage is TRBJ2-7, with 12 nucleotides matching TRBD1. The CDR3 sequence is 15 residues long. The trim removed 2 bases at V and 5 bases at J, leaving 7 bases unmatched. Germline V CDR1 and CDR2: DFQATT, SNEGSKA (reference sequence). CDR3 nucleotide sequence: TGCAGTGCTAGATCCCCGGGACAGGGGGCCCACGAGCAGTACTTC. Residues: CSARSPGQGAHEQYF.